This TCR beta chain emerged from a study of technical replicates of blood from a few donors. This clone was counted once. Some clones are missing from TCRdb's copy, which holds only in-frame ones; the method was immunoSEQ multiplex PCR. The sample carries some 100,000 clones, 95% to 96% recorded once. The sequencing sample was made of T cells isolated from PBMCs. The TCR was taken from a human donor in good health.

The CDR3 here is CASSLDRIATNEKLFF. The CDR3 DNA sequence: TGTGCCAGCAGTTTGGACAGGATTGCAACTAATGAAAAACTGTTTTTT. The chain has TRBV28 and TRBJ1-4, with 7 bases identical to TRBD1. With 3 bases clipped from V and 0 bases from J, the junction kept 4 bases outside the gene matches. The CDR3 has 16 amino acids. Germline V gene sequence: CDR1 MDHEN, CDR2 SYDVKM.